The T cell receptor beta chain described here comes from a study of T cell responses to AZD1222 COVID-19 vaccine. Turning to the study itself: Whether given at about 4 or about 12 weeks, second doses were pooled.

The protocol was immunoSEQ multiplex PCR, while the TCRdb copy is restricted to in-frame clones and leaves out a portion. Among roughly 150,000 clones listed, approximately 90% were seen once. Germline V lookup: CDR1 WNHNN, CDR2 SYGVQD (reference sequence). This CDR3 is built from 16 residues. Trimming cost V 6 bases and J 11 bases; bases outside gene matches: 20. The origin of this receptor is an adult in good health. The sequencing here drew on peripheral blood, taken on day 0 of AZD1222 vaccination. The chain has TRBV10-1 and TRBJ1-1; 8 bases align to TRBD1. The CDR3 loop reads CASSNEAEPRTGLAFF. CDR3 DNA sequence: TGCGCCAGCAGCAACGAAGCCGAACCCCGGACAGGGTTGGCTTTCTTT.